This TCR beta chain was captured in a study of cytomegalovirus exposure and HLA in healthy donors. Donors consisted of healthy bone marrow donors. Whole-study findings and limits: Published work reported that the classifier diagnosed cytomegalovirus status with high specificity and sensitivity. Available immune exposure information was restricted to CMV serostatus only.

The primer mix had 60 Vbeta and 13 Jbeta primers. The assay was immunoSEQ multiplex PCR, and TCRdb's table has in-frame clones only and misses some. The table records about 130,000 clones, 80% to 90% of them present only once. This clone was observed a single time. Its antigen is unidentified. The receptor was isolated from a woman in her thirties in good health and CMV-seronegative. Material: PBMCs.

The CDR3 DNA sequence: TGCGCCAGCAGCTTGGGCGAACCCTATGGCTACACCTTC. Translation gives CASSLGEPYGYTF. The chain uses TRBV5-1 and TRBJ1-2, with D uncertain. Trimming cost V 0 bases and J 4 bases, with 7 bases left between them. This CDR3 region has 13 residues. Germline V CDR1 and CDR2: SGHRS, YFSETQ.